The T cell receptor beta chain described here comes from a study of T cell responses to AZD1222 COVID-19 vaccine. Regarding the study as a whole: Seropositive AZD1222 recipients at baseline numbered only five or six. Spike-specific TCR breadth and depth rose after two AZD1222 doses. White British people made up most donors, females outnumbered males, and clonal diversity was possibly underestimated.

Produced via immunoSEQ multiplex PCR; TCRdb's table is partial and in-frame only. The sample has tens of thousands of clones; 90% are singletons. Regarding this clone: Its antigen is unknown.

This CDR3 region has 15 residues. In germline, CDR1 is SGHDN, CDR2 FVKESK. The V end was cut by 1 base, the J end by 6 bases, with 16 bases between. The source of this sequence is an adult who received the AZD1222 COVID-19 vaccine. The specimen comprised peripheral blood, sampled 28 days after the second AZD1222 dose. V and J are TRBV14 and TRBJ2-7; D is perhaps TRBD1 or TRBD2 (5 bases each). The CDR3 here is CASSQGPGRGVEQYF. CDR3 coding DNA: TGTGCCAGCAGCCAAGGCCCAGGGAGAGGAGTCGAGCAGTACTTC.